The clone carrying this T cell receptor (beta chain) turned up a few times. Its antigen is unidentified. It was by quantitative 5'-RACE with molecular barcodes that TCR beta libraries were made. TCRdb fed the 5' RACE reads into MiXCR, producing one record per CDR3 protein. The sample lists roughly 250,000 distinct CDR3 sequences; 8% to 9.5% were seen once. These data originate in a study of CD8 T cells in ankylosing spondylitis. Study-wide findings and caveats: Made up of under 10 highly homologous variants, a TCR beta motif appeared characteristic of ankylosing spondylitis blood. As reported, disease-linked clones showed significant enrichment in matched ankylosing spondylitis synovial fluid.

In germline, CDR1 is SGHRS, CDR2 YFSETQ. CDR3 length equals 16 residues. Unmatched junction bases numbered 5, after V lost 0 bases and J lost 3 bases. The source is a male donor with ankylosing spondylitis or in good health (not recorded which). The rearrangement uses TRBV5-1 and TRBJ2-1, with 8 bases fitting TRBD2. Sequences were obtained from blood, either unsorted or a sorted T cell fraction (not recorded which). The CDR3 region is CASSLAYSGDYNEQFF. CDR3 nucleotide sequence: TGCGCCAGCAGCTTGGCATATAGCGGGGACTACAATGAGCAGTTCTTC.